The 2 T cell receptor beta chains presented below share a single source sample, sequenced in a study of cytomegalovirus exposure and HLA in healthy donors. Amplification used 60 Vbeta primers and 13 Jbeta primers. Only in-frame clones appear in the TCRdb table, and some are missing; sequencing was by immunoSEQ multiplex PCR. Of 200,000 to 250,000 clones in the sample, 65% to 80% were seen once. The specimen was PBMCs. These receptors came from a girl aged 2 to 10 in good health and CMV-seronegative.

This clone was seen a few times. The chain uses TRBV5-1 and TRBJ2-5; tentative D call: TRBD1 (6 bases). Germline CDR1 is SGHRS and CDR2 is YFSETQ. The CDR3 loop spans 14 amino acids. V shed 0 bases and J shed 4 bases, with 10 bases lying between them. CDR3 nucleotides: TGCGCCAGCAGCTTGGTACAGGGATCAGAGACCCAGTACTTC. Translation gives CASSLVQGSETQYF.

This clone was picked up a small number of times. The genes are TRBV9 and TRBJ1-4; D unresolved. From germline, CDR1 is SGDLS and CDR2 YYNGEE. This CDR3 contains 15 residues. V lost 0 bases and J lost 5, with 11 bases in between. DNA for the CDR3: TGTGCCAGCAGCGTAGGGTGGGGAGTCAATGAAAAACTGTTTTTT. This encodes CASSVGWGVNEKLFF.